One sample yielded the 31 T cell receptor beta chains listed below, sequenced in a study of graft-versus-host responses after intestinal transplantation. TCRdb's table, derived via immunoSEQ multiplex PCR, lists solely in-frame clones and lacks some. Among around 13,000 clones, about 31% were seen once, and the ten largest hold 2.6%. Stimulators, approximately 200,000 irradiated and violet-dye-labeled cells, were plated with approximately 200,000 CFSE-labeled responder cells. Specimen: alloreactive CD8+ T cells from a mixed lymphocyte reaction culture, collected before intestinal transplant. The sample's subset: CFSE-low proliferating T cells sorted from approximately 6-day pre-transplant mixed lymphocyte reaction (GvH or HvG direction). Receptors were obtained from a human patient who received an intestinal transplant.

In its sample, this clone ranks as medium-sized (0.01 to 0.1%). The chain links TRBV5-1 to TRBJ2-1, with 9 bases fitting TRBD2. Germline V gene lookup returns CDR1 SGHRS and CDR2 YFSETQ. V lost 4 bases, J lost 0 bases, and 5 bases stayed unmatched. The length of the CDR3 is 16 residues. The CDR3 DNA is TGCGCCAGCAGCCTCGGACTAGCGAGCTCCTACAATGAGCAGTTCTTC. Encoded protein: CASSLGLASSYNEQFF.

This chain uses TRBV13 with TRBJ2-7; 9 bases are a match to TRBD2. Per germline, CDR1 PRHDT and CDR2 FYEKMQ (reference sequence). Germline trimming cut 1 base from V and 2 bases from J; bases unmatched to any gene: 6. The CDR3 consists of 16 residues. CDR3 in amino acids: CASSLDGRGGPYEQYF. The CDR3 nucleotides read TGTGCCAGCAGCTTAGACGGGCGGGGGGGCCCCTACGAGCAGTACTTC.

This clone has just a few counts. This chain joins TRBV6-6 and TRBJ2-1; unclear D gene. Germline assignment: CDR1 MNHNY and CDR2 SVGAGI (reference sequence). Deletions cut 6 bases from V and 8 bases from J, with 8 bases between. This CDR3 contains 11 residues. In DNA, the CDR3 is TGTGCCAGCAGCCCGTGGGATGAGCAGTTCTTC. Its protein product is CASSPWDEQFF.

This clone is classed as medium-sized (0.01 to 0.1%). V usage is TRBV13 and J usage is TRBJ2-7; no clear D gene. This CDR3 region has 12 residues. Looked up from germline, CDR1 is PRHDT and CDR2 is FYEKMQ (reference sequence). Trimming cost V 0 bases and J 5 bases, with 5 bases left between them. The CDR3 reads CASSLGGDEQYF. CDR3 coding DNA: TGTGCCAGCAGCTTAGGGGGTGACGAGCAGTACTTC. Drawing the rest from reference TRBV13 and TRBJ2-7, the complete variable domain is AAGVIQSPRHLIKEKRETATLKCYPIPRHDTVYWYQQGPGQDPQFLISFYEKMQSDKGSIPDRFSAQQFSDYHSELNMSSLELGDSALYFCASSLGGDEQYFGPGTRLTVT.

The rearrangement links TRBV7-3 to TRBJ2-3, with 7 bases matching TRBD1. The J segment lost 11 bases and the V segment lost 4 bases, leaving 6 bases of the junction unmatched. The germline V gene has CDR1 SGHTA and CDR2 FQGTGA. The CDR3 is made up of 12 amino acids. The CDR3 protein is CASSSGAGGQYF. The CDR3 DNA sequence: TGTGCCAGCAGCTCCGGCGCAGGGGGGCAGTATTTT.

This chain joins TRBV7-4 and TRBJ1-2; 7 nucleotides align to TRBD1. Germline CDR1 SGHVT, CDR2 SQSDAQ. The CDR3 sequence is 15 residues long. V was clipped by 5 bases and J by 2 bases; unmatched bases: 8. The chain's CDR3 is CASSRPGTANYGYTF. CDR3 DNA sequence: TGTGCCAGCAGCCGCCCCGGGACAGCCAACTATGGCTACACCTTC. Full variable domain (missing parts from reference TRBV7-4 and TRBJ1-2): GAGVSQSPRYKVAKRGRDVALRCDSISGHVTLYWYRQTLGQGSEVLTYSQSDAQRDKSGRPSGRFSAERPERSVSTLKIQRTEQGDSAVYLCASSRPGTANYGYTFGSGTRLTVV.

This clone was detected a few times. The chain has TRBV4-2 and TRBJ1-1; D gene uncertain. CDR1 is LGHNA and CDR2 is YNFKEQ in the germline V gene. The CDR3 is 13 amino acids. With 1 base removed from V and 1 base from J, the gap between germline ends came to 4 bases. The CDR3 nucleotides read TGTGCCAGCAGCCAAGTCCCGAACACTGAAGCTTTCTTT. This translates into CASSQVPNTEAFF.

There are a few counts of this clone. The chain recombines TRBV28 with TRBJ2-7; TRBD1 agrees at 7 bases. Germline CDR1 and CDR2: MDHEN and SYDVKM. The CDR3 spans 15 residues. Unmatched junction bases numbered 9, after V lost 4 bases and J lost 3 bases. CDR3 sequence reads: CASSSTGTEDYEQYF. CDR3 DNA sequence: TGTGCCAGCAGTTCAACCGGGACAGAAGACTACGAGCAGTACTTC.

This clone occurred a few times. The chain uses TRBV6-6 and TRBJ2-7; D is unclear. Per the germline V gene, CDR1 is MNHNY and CDR2 is SVGAGI (reference sequence). Trimming cost V 0 bases and J 5 bases, with 11 bases left between them. CDR3 length equals 14 residues. The CDR3 DNA reads as TGTGCCAGCAGTTACTCGAGGTCGTTCAACGAGCAGTACTTC. Amino acids: CASSYSRSFNEQYF.

The gene calls are TRBV29-1 and TRBJ1-1; D not resolved. V lost 4 bases and J 1 base, leaving 19 bases between the germline ends. The CDR3 runs 16 residues. CDR1 and CDR2 from the germline V gene are SQVTM and ANQGSEA. CDR3 in DNA: TGCAGCGTTGTAATGGTCGGGATCTCGGCGAACACTGAAGCTTTCTTT. Translated: CSVVMVGISANTEAFF.

With respect to this clone: One end of the junction is discordant with germline, which a read error may explain. The chain employs TRBV27 and TRBJ1-1; no definite D call. Germline loops: CDR1 MNHEY, CDR2 SMNVEV (reference sequence). CDR3 size: 13 residues. CDR3 coding DNA: TGTGCCAGCAGTACCGCACCGGTGCCTGGAGCTCTCTTT. The encoded protein is CASSTAPVPGALF.

J is TRBJ2-5 and V is TRBV11-3; D is uncertain. Trimming removed 1 base from V and 0 bases from J, with 3 bases in between. The germline CDR1 and CDR2 sequences are SGHNT and YENEEA. This CDR3 region has 13 residues. This CDR3 is CASSLVNQETQYF. CDR3 DNA: TGTGCCAGCAGCTTAGTAAACCAAGAGACCCAGTACTTC. Combining the CDR3 with reference TRBV11-3 and TRBJ2-5 gives the whole variable domain EAGVVQSPRYKIIEKKQPVAFWCNPISGHNTLYWYLQNLGQGPELLIRYENEEAVDDSQLPKDRFSAERLKGVDSTLKIQPAELGDSAVYLCASSLVNQETQYFGPGTRLLVL.

The V call is TRBV6-4, the J call TRBJ2-7; D call uncertain. The V end lost 0 bases, the J end lost 6 bases, and 6 bases lay between the germline ends. CDR1 is MRHNA and CDR2 is SNTAGT in the germline V gene. CDR3 length: 12 residues. The CDR3 is CASSDSRGEQYF. The CDR3 nucleotides read TGTGCCAGCAGTGACTCGAGAGGCGAGCAGTACTTC.

The chain couples TRBV5-4 to TRBJ2-7, with 7 bases that match TRBD1. Germline lookup yields CDR1 SGHNT and CDR2 YYREEE (reference sequence). J was trimmed by 4 bases and V by 5 bases; bases with no gene match: 3. This CDR3 is built from 12 residues. In DNA, the CDR3 is TGTGCCAGCAGTACAGGGGCTTACGAGCAGTACTTC. Translation: CASSTGAYEQYF.

This clone has more than one count but fewer than ten. V is TRBV4-1 and J is TRBJ2-1; TRBD2 aligns across 12 bases. V lost 3 bases to trimming and J lost 12 bases; unmatched junction nucleotides: 6. Germline V gene sequence: CDR1 MGHRA, CDR2 YSYEKL. The CDR3 runs 14 residues. For the CDR3, the DNA is TGCGCCAGCAGCCAGGCTAGCGGGGGGGCCGCGCAGTTCTTC. Its translation: CASSQASGGAAQFF.

The chain is built from TRBV7-2 and TRBJ2-7; the D gene could be TRBD1 or TRBD2 (5 bases each). This CDR3 is built from 17 residues. Germline V gene sequence: CDR1 SGHTA, CDR2 FQGNSA. Deletions cut 5 bases from V and 3 bases from J, with 23 bases between. In DNA form, the CDR3 reads TGTGCCAGCAGCGAGCGGCAGGGAGTGGGGTGGGGCTACGAGCAGTACTTC. Its translation: CASSERQGVGWGYEQYF.

In its sample, this clone is medium-sized. This chain uses TRBV19 with TRBJ2-7; D is undetermined. The germline V gene has CDR1 LNHDA and CDR2 SQIVND (reference sequence). V dropped 3 bases and J dropped 3 bases, with 9 bases sitting between them. This CDR3 has 13 amino acids. This CDR3 is CASSIREDYEQYF. The CDR3 bases are TGTGCCAGTAGTATTCGTGAAGACTACGAGCAGTACTTC.

The chain is built from TRBV2 and TRBJ1-2; D unclear. The germline V gene encodes CDR1 SNHLY and CDR2 FYNNEI. Trimming removed 0 bases at V and 2 bases at J, with 7 bases between. This CDR3 has 14 amino acids. The CDR3 sequence: CASSEAIGNYGYTF. The CDR3 DNA follows: TGTGCCAGCAGTGAAGCGATAGGAAACTATGGCTACACCTTC.

The chain combines TRBV28 with TRBJ2-7; no clear D. The germline V gene encodes CDR1 MDHEN and CDR2 SYDVKM. CDR3 size: 11 residues. The V gene lost 4 bases and the J gene lost 4 bases, with 5 bases spanning the gap. DNA for the CDR3: TGTGCCAGCAGTTCCTGGTACGAGCAGTACTTC. Protein sequence: CASSSWYEQYF.

The chain recombines TRBV18 with TRBJ2-4; the D is unclear. V was pared by 2 bases and J by 0 bases, with 8 bases between. This CDR3 comprises 15 residues. Germline V CDR1 and CDR2: KGHSH, LQKENI. The CDR3, as DNA: TGTGCCAGCTCACCAAAGTGGCTAGCCAAAAACATTCAGTACTTC. Protein: CASSPKWLAKNIQYF.

This clone came up a few times. The rearrangement joins TRBV4-3 to TRBJ2-7; tentatively, D is TRBD2 (5 bases). CDR1 and CDR2 (germline): LGHNA, YSLEER. Trimming pared 4 bases from V and 1 base from J, leaving 8 bases between. The CDR3 has 13 residues. CDR3 sequence (DNA): TGCGCCAGCAGCCTTAGACTATCCTACGAGCAGTACTTC. It translates to CASSLRLSYEQYF.

The gene calls are TRBV19 and TRBJ1-2; no reliable D call. The CDR3 extends over 11 amino acids. V gave up 7 bases and J gave up 4 bases, with 7 bases separating them. Germline-derived CDR1 and CDR2 are LNHDA and SQIVND (reference sequence). The CDR3: CASNVGYGYTF. CDR3 DNA sequence: TGTGCCAGTAACGTAGGCTATGGCTACACCTTC. The variable domain in full, with the rest retrieved from reference TRBV19 and TRBJ1-2, is DGGITQSPKYLFRKEGQNVTLSCEQNLNHDAMYWYRQDPGQGLRLIYYSQIVNDFQKGDIAEGYSVSREKKESFPLTVTSAQKNPTAFYLCASNVGYGYTFGSGTRLTVV.

This rearrangement joins TRBV18 to TRBJ2-4; tentatively, D is TRBD1 (5 bases). The germline CDR1 and CDR2 sequences are KGHSH and LQKENI. The CDR3 length is 15 residues. V shed 2 bases and J shed 6 bases, with 14 bases lying between them. As DNA, the CDR3 is TGTGCCAGCTCACCAATAAACAGGTGGGGAAACATTCAGTACTTC. It specifies CASSPINRWGNIQYF.

As for this clone: Compared with germline, one end of the junction differs, possibly owing to a read error. Additional DNA sequences in this sample encode the identical CDR3. The rearrangement links TRBV25-1 to TRBJ1-1, with TRBD1 matching 8 bases. The CDR3 has 14 residues. Germline V CDR1 and CDR2: MGHDK, SYGVNS. The CDR3 coding sequence is TGTGCCAGCAGTGAATGGGACAGGAACACTGAAGCCTTCTTT. It specifies CASSEWDRNTEAFF.

The table lists this clone with a few counts. The rearrangement joins TRBV6-5 to TRBJ2-3; D is perhaps TRBD2 (7 bases). Trimming took off 2 bases at V and 2 bases at J, with 8 bases between the two ends. CDR1 is MNHEY, CDR2 SVGAGI, per germline. This CDR3 is 14 amino acids long. The CDR3 bases are TGTGCCAGCAGTTACGGGGGGGCCACAGATACGCAGTATTTT. Protein product: CASSYGGATDTQYF.

This clone was detected a few times. The chain employs TRBV5-1 and TRBJ2-2; perhaps D is TRBD1 or TRBD2 (5 bases each). Trimming took 1 base from V and 6 from J, leaving 7 bases between them. CDR3 length: 13 residues. Germline V lookup: CDR1 SGHRS, CDR2 YFSETQ. The CDR3 sequence: CASSLRGAGELFF. CDR3 nucleotides: TGCGCCAGCAGCTTGAGAGGGGCCGGGGAGCTGTTTTTT.

The rearrangement uses TRBV5-1 and TRBJ2-3, with 8 bases fitting TRBD1. CDR3 size: 15 residues. J gave up 1 base and V 2 bases, and 3 bases lay outside the gene matches. Germline V lookup: CDR1 SGHRS, CDR2 YFSETQ. CDR3 nucleotide sequence: TGCGCCAGCAGCTTCAGGGGGCGCGGCACAGATACGCAGTATTTT. This encodes CASSFRGRGTDTQYF. Based on the CDR3 plus reference TRBV5-1 and TRBJ2-3, the full variable domain is KAGVTQTPRYLIKTRGQQVTLSCSPISGHRSVSWYQQTPGQGLQFLFEYFSETQRNKGNFPGRFSGRQFSNSRSEMNVSTLELGDSALYLCASSFRGRGTDTQYFGPGTRLTVL.

The chain links TRBV7-9 to TRBJ2-5; perhaps TRBD1 as D (6 bases). TRBJ2-7 matches the DNA end more closely, so the J call is doubtful. Germline assignment: CDR1 SEHNR and CDR2 FQNEAQ (reference sequence). The CDR3 runs 15 residues. The CDR3 DNA reads as TGTGCCAGCAGCTTAGGTCCGGACAGCTCCTACGAGCAGTACTTC. Protein: CASSLGPDSSYEQYF.

This clone rates as medium-sized (0.01 to 0.1%). V usage is TRBV6-6 and J usage is TRBJ1-1; D is unclear. From germline, CDR1 is MNHNY and CDR2 SVGAGI (reference sequence). Trimming shortened V by 4 bases and J by 1 base, and 7 bases separated the two germline ends. CDR3 size: 13 residues. The CDR3 region is CASSSIRNTEAFF. CDR3 DNA sequence: TGTGCCAGCAGTTCCATAAGGAACACTGAAGCTTTCTTT.

This clone has only a few counts. The rearrangement joins TRBV7-9 to TRBJ2-7; 11 bases align to TRBD2. The CDR3 consists of 14 residues. J gave up 3 bases and V 3 bases, and 1 base lay outside the gene matches. The germline V gene has CDR1 SEHNR and CDR2 FQNEAQ (reference sequence). The CDR3 bases are TGTGCCAGCAGCTTGCTAGCGGGGGGCTACGAGCAGTACTTC. As protein: CASSLLAGGYEQYF. The whole variable domain, remainder taken from reference TRBV7-9 and TRBJ2-7, is DTGVSQNPRHKITKRGQNVTFRCDPISEHNRLYWYRQTLGQGPEFLTYFQNEAQLEKSRLLSDRFSAERPKGSFSTLEIQRTEQGDSAMYLCASSLLAGGYEQYFGPGTRLTVT.

This clone has just a few counts. The V gene is TRBV7-2, the J gene TRBJ1-2; TRBD1 is a possible D gene (5 bases). The length of the CDR3 is 15 residues. Looked up from germline, CDR1 is SGHTA and CDR2 is FQGNSA. V lost 5 bases, J lost 6 bases, and 19 bases lay in between. As DNA, the CDR3 is TGTGCCAGCAGCCTCTTGCGGGGGAGCGGAGATGGCTACACCTTC. Protein sequence: CASSLLRGSGDGYTF.